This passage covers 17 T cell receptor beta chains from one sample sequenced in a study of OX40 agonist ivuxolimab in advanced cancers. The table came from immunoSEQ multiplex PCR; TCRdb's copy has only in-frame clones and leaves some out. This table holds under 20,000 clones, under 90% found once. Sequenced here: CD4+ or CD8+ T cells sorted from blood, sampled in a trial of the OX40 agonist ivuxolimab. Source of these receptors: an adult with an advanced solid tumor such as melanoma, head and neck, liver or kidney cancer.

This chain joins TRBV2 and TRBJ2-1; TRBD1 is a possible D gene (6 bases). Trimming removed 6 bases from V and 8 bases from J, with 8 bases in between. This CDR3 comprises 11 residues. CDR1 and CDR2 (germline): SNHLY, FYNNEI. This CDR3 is CASSTGYEQFF. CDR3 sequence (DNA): TGTGCCAGCAGCACAGGGTATGAGCAGTTCTTC.

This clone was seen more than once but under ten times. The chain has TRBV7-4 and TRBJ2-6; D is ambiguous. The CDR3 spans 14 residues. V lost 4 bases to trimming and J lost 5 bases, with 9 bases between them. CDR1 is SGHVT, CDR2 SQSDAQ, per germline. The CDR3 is CASSSQSRANVLTF. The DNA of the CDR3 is TGTGCCAGCAGCTCACAAAGTCGGGCCAACGTCCTGACTTTC.

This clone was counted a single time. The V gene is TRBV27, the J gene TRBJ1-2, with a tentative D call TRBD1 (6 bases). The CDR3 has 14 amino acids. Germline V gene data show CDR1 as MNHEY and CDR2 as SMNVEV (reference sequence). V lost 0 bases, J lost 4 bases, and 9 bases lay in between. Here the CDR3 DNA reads TGTGCCAGCAGTTTATCCCCGGACAGCTATGGCTACACCTTC. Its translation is CASSLSPDSYGYTF.

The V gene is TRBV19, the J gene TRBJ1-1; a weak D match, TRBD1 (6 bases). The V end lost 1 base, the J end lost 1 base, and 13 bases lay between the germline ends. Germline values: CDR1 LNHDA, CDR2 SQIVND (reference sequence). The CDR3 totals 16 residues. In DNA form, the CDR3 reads TGTGCCAGTAGTATAGCTCCGGGACATAAGAACACTGAAGCTTTCTTT. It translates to CASSIAPGHKNTEAFF.

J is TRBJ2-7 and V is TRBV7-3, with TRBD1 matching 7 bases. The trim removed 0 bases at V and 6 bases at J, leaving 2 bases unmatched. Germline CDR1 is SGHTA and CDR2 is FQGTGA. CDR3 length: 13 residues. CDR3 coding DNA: TGTGCCAGCAGCTTAACGACAGGGTCCGAGCAGTACTTC. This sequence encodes CASSLTTGSEQYF.

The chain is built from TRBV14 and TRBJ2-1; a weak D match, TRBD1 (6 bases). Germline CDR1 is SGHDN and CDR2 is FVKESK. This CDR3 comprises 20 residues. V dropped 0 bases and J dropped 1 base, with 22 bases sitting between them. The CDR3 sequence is CASSQDRGEWTEVSYNEQFF. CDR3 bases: TGTGCCAGCAGCCAAGATCGGGGTGAGTGGACAGAGGTTTCCTACAATGAGCAGTTCTTC. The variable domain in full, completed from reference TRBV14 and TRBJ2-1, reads EAGVTQFPSHSVIEKGQTVTLRCDPISGHDNLYWYRRVMGKEIKFLLHFVKESKQDESGMPNNRFLAERTGGTYSTLKVQPAELEDSGVYFCASSQDRGEWTEVSYNEQFFGPGTRLTVL.

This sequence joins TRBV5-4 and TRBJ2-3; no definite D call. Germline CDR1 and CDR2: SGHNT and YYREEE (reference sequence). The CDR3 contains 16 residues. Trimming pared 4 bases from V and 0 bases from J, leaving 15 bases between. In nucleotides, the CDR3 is TGTGCCAGCAGCCTCGTTTTTGGACCTAGCACAGATACGCAGTATTTT. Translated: CASSLVFGPSTDTQYF. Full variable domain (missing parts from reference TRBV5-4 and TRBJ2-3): ETGVTQSPTHLIKTRGQQVTLRCSSQSGHNTVSWYQQALGQGPQFIFQYYREEENGRGNFPPRFSGLQFPNYSSELNVNALELDDSALYLCASSLVFGPSTDTQYFGPGTRLTVL.

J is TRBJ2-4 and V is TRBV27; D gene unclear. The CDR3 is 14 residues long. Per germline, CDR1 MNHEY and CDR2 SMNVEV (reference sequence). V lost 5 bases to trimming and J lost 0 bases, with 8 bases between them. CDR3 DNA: TGTGCCAGCAGTCCCGGTCTAGCCAAAAACATTCAGTACTTC. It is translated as CASSPGLAKNIQYF.

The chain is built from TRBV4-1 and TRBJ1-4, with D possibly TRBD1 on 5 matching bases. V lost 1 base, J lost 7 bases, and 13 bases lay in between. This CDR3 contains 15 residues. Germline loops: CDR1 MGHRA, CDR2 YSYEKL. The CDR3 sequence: CASSQAGRTTEKLFF. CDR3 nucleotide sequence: TGCGCCAGCAGCCAAGCAGGGCGAACAACTGAAAAACTGTTTTTT.

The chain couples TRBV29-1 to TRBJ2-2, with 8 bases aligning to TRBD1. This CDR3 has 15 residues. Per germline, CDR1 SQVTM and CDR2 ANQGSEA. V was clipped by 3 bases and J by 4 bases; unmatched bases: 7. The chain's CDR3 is CSVDSGGGITGELFF. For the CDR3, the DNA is TGCAGCGTTGATTCAGGGGGCGGAATCACCGGGGAGCTGTTTTTT.

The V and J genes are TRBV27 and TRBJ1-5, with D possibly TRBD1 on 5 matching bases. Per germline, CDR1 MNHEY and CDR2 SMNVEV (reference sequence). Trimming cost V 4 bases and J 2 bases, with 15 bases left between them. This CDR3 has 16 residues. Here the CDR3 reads CASSSIGTLGNQPQHF. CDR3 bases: TGTGCCAGCAGTTCGATCGGGACGCTTGGCAATCAGCCCCAGCATTTT.

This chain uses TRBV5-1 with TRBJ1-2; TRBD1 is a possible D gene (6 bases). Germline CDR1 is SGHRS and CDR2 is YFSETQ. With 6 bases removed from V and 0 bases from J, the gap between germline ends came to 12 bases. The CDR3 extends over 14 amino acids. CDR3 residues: CASTDSLANYGYTF. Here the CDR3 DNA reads TGCGCCAGCACGGACAGTTTGGCTAACTATGGCTACACCTTC.

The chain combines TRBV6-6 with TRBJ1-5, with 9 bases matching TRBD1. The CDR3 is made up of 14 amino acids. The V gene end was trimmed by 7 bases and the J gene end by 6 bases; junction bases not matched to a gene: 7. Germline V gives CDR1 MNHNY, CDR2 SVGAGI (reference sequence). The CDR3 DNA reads TGTGCCAGCAATGTAGGACAGGGGACTCAGCCCCAGCATTTT. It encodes CASNVGQGTQPQHF.

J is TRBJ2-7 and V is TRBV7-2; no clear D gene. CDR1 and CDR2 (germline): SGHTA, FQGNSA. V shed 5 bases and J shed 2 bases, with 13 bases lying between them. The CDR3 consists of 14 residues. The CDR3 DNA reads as TGTGCCAGCAGCGAAGAACTGGGTACCTACGAGCAGTACTTC. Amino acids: CASSEELGTYEQYF.

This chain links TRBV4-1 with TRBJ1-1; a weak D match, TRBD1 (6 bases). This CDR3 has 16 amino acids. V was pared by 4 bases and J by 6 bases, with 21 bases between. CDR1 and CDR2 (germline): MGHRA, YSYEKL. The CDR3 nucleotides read TGCGCCAGCAGCCCGGCCACCCGTTCAGGGGAGGCTGAAGCTTTCTTT. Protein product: CASSPATRSGEAEAFF.

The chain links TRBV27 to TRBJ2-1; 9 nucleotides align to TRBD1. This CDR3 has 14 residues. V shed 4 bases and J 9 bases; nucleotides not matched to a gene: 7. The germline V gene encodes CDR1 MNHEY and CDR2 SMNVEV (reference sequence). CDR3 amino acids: CASSWGQGIIEQFF. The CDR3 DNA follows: TGTGCCAGCAGTTGGGGACAGGGCATTATTGAGCAGTTCTTC.

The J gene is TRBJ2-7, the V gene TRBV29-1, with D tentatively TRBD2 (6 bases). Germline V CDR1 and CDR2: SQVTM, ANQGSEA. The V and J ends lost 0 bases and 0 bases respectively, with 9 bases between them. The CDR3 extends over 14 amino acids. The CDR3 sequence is CSVEERDRSYEQYF. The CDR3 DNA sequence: TGCAGCGTTGAAGAGCGGGACCGCTCCTACGAGCAGTACTTC.